This T cell receptor beta chain appears in the sequencing data of a study of blood T cell repertoires in COVID-19 (dated by TCRdb to about 2020). Broadly, across the study: Samples from collaborators originated in the United States, Italy and Spain and spanned both the acute and convalescent phases of COVID-19. The material from the prospective study consisted of cDNA or gDNA derived from T cells, B-cell-depleted T cells, or PBMCs. The dataset comprised deeply sampled blood TCRbeta repertoires from subjects exposed to, actively infected with, or recovered from COVID-19. The repertoires were released in a freely available public database intended as a resource for research on the immune response to SARS-CoV-2. Samples came from the ongoing ImmuneRACE study (first 160 participants) plus 1,254 subjects from 6 global collaborators. The sample metadata nearly always contained a de-identified subject ID, COVID-19 status, age in years and sex. Where available, HLA class I and class II types were obtained from metadata supplied by the sample provider rather than from assay-based typing.

The paper's findings and limits, for the study overall: The amount of clinical and demographic metadata varied by source and participant and was provided uncurated.

Each collaborating institution followed its own protocols to collect whole blood in K2EDTA tubes. Collaborator samples were shipped for TCRbeta analysis as frozen whole blood, isolated PBMCs, or DNA extracted from either sample type. The V end loses 6 bases and the J end loses 11 bases, and a stretch of 11 bases separates them. The CDR3, cysteine through phenylalanine, is 11 amino acids long. This entry keeps only the CDR3 DNA: 33 bases, framed from base 1. The immunoSEQ Assay, a bias-controlled multiplex PCR, was used to amplify TCRbeta CDR3 regions from genomic DNA. The paper's processing steps were these. The number of nucleated cells in each sample was estimated from the amplification of reference gene primers within the assay. Sequence reads were collapsed and filtered to measure the absolute abundance of every unique TCRbeta CDR3 rearrangement. For each sample, productive Simpson clonality was calculated as the square root of Simpson's diversity index across productive rearrangements. The immuneACCESS repertoire file appears here via TCRdb, limited to in-frame rearrangements. These files lack a portion of the clones; in checked studies, under half of the deficit traces to unresolved V genes, and the cause of the others is not known. The DNA was the basis for D and trimming; V, J and clone size are from that table. The sample data list tens of thousands of clones, and 79% of these were observed just once. About 26% of the sample rests with the top ten.

On this clone: The clone's antigen remains unknown. There are no base qualities to consult, and no much larger clone falls within one base.

Recombination connected TRBV12-3 or TRBV12-4 to TRBJ1-3, with the D gene uncertain. The TCR originated in a man in his fifties or sixties with active or convalescent COVID-19. The sample was peripheral blood. Here the CDR3 is given as CASSAEVAIYF. The DNA sequence reads TGTGCCAGCAGCGCAGAAGTTGCCATATATTTT.